This T cell receptor (beta chain) was captured by sequencing in a study of T cell repertoires in aging, cancer and after chemotherapy. Peripheral blood genomic DNA, not sorted cells or RNA, was the template. This clonotype is termed medium-sized (0.01 to 0.1%). A junction boundary mismatches the germline segment, possibly from a read error. A mixed TRB-A/B primer pool amplified rearranged TRB by multiplex touch-down PCR. MiXCR, run by TCRdb on the multiplex PCR reads, gives a single entry per CDR3 protein. Of several thousand distinct CDR3 sequences detected, 25% to 30% appear once; the ten largest clones hold 3.9%. The CDR3 runs to 16 residues. The germline CDR1 and CDR2 sequences are SGHTA and FQGNSA.

The chain is built from TRBV7-2 and TRBJ2-1; 8 bases fit TRBD1. Sequencing used blood. The sequence was obtained from a human donor in good health. The CDR3 region is CASSLAGQGSYNEQFF. CDR3 coding DNA: TGTGCCAGCAGCCTAGCTGGACAGGGCTCCTACAATGAGCAGTTCTTC.